The clone carrying this TCR beta chain was counted a single time. The data belong to a study of identifying expanded T cells in peripheral blood. CDR1 is KGHSH, CDR2 LQKENI, per germline. J lost 0 bases, V lost 0 bases, and 2 bases had no gene match. There are 16 residues in the CDR3. Sequencing was performed with immunoSEQ multiplex PCR; in TCRdb, only in-frame clones are kept and a portion is missing. The table includes about 86,000 clones, roughly 90% detected once. Sample: blood. The sequence derives from a person aged 18 to 70 in good health. This chain connects TRBV18 to TRBJ1-3; 7 bases agree with TRBD1. This chain's CDR3 is CASSPPGTVSGNTIYF. Here the CDR3 DNA reads TGTGCCAGCTCACCACCGGGGACAGTCTCTGGAAACACCATATATTTT.